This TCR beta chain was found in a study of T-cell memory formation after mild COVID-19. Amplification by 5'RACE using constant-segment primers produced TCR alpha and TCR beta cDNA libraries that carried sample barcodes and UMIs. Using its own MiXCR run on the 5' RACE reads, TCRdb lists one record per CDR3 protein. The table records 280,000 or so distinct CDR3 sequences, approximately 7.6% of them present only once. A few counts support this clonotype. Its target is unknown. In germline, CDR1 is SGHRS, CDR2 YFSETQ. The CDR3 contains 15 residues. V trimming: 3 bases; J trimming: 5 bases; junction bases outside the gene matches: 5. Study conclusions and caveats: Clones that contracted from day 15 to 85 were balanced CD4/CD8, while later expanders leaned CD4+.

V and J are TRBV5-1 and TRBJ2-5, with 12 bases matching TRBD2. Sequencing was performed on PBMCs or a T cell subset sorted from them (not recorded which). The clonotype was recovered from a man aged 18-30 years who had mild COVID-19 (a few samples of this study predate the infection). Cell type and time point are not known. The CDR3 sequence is CASSSGLAGYETQYF. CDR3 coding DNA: TGCGCCAGCAGCTCCGGACTAGCGGGGTACGAGACCCAGTACTTC.